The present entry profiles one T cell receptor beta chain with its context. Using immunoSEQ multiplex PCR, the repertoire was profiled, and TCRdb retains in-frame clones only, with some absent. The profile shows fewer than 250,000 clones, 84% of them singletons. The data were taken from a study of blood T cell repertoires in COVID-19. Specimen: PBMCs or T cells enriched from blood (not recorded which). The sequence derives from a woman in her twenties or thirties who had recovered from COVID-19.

The CDR3 reads CASSLAGTGGRVQPQHF. CDR3 in DNA: TGTGCCAGCAGCTTAGCAGGGACAGGGGGCCGGGTGCAGCCCCAGCATTTT. This sequence joins TRBV7-2 and TRBJ1-5, with TRBD1 matching 12 bases. J gave up 7 bases and V 0 bases, and 7 bases lay outside the gene matches. The CDR3 runs to 17 residues. Germline V lookup: CDR1 SGHTA, CDR2 FQGNSA.